This T cell receptor beta chain was captured in a study of PD-L1 blockade in urothelial cancer (dated by TCRdb to the late 2010s). In terms of the full investigation: Therapy was started around 2014 for all patients, and atezolizumab 1,200 mg was administered intravenously every 3 weeks. About nine tenths of the roughly 29 patients were males with bladder-origin urothelial cancer, and about 65% of the 29 reported a prior smoking history. Patients had an ECOG performance status of 0 or 1 and had received between 0 and 3 prior chemotherapy regimens. Blood samples were analyzed at two time points: 3 weeks after treatment start (second dose) and 6 weeks after treatment start. A median of roughly 140,000 T cells and 65,000 to 90,000 unique TCRs was obtained from blood samples, and a median clonality of around 0.08 was observed. Somatic, immune and clinical correlates of response to PD-L1 blockade with atezolizumab in urothelial cancer were the focus of an exploratory multi-omic analysis. Pretreatment tumor samples and matched peripheral blood, collected serially before and after atezolizumab treatment, underwent TCR sequencing. Durable clinical benefit was defined as progression-free survival longer than 6 months, and TCR features were also tested against progression-free and overall survival. In the same patients, whole exome sequencing and RNA sequencing of pretreatment tumors were performed in addition to TCR sequencing. Durable clinical benefit was achieved by nine patients but not by the remaining 20. Pretreatment blood TCR-seq was available for around 29 patients, at least one posttreatment blood collection was obtained for approximately 25 patients, and tumor TCR-seq was available for approximately 25 patients. Broader findings and caveats from the paper: A pretreatment peripheral blood TCR clonality below the median was linked to improved progression-free and overall survival. Among patients with durable benefit, tumor-associated TCR clones showed greater expansion in peripheral blood 3 weeks after treatment started (n of about 20, p = 0.022). Because the sample size was small (n of about 29) and many exploratory analyses were performed, the results are intended to be hypothesis-generating.

Of note for this clone: What this receptor recognizes is not known. Base qualities are not at hand, and no much larger clone is one base apart.

V lost 3 bases and J lost 3 bases, and the count of bases not matched to a germline gene is 16. The CDR3 starts with the cysteine, ends with the phenylalanine, and has 20 residues. Of all the DNA, just the CDR3 is kept, 60 bases in frame from base 1. CDR1 and CDR2 were assigned from the germline V gene as SGHRS and YFSETQ. The time point label for this specimen denotes: pretreatment peripheral blood. The cohort comprised 29 patients with locally advanced or metastatic urothelial carcinoma treated at Memorial Sloan Kettering on a trial protocol. Peripheral blood mononuclear cells were collected from each patient pretreatment and during treatment, giving between 1 and 8 total time points per patient. The Qiagen DNeasy Blood extraction kit was used to purify genomic DNA from total PBMCs and tumor samples. PBMCs were collected pretreatment and during treatment and were isolated and stored as previously described.

Each PCR received spiked-in synthetic TCR analog templates so that absolute template abundance could be estimated from read counts. Using the immunoSEQ assay, TCRbeta CDR3 regions were amplified from genomic DNA with bias-controlled V and J gene primers. Sequencing of rearranged TCRbeta segments was performed at approximately 20X coverage. The study's own analysis went as follows. Sequencing errors were corrected by clustering and CDR3s were annotated against IMGT to assign V, D and J genes. Downstream analyses used only productive TCRbeta rearrangements and left out out-of-frame or stop-codon sequences. Clonality was calculated as one minus the Shannon entropy normalized by the log of the number of unique productive sequences. Fisher's exact test with Benjamini-Hochberg correction, at a threshold of adjusted p below 0.01, was used to find clones that differed between time points or between blood and tumor. TCRdb holds this immuneACCESS table with in-frame rearrangements only. Some clones are missing; in checked studies, unresolved V genes explain under half, and the rest has no known cause. V and J calls and clone size come straight from that table; D and trimming were deduced from the DNA. This sample has more than 90,000 clones in its table, and around nine tenths of those were observed once. About 2% of the sample is taken by the ten largest.

The TCR was taken from a man in his 60s with urothelial cancer. The chain couples TRBV5-1 to TRBJ2-3; a stretch of 13 junction bases matches TRBD2. Sequences were derived from PBMCs, sampled around atezolizumab (anti-PD-L1) treatment. The CDR3 corresponds to CASSWGTGVRLAGGTDTQYF. The sequence in DNA is TGCGCCAGCAGCTGGGGGACAGGGGTGAGACTAGCGGGAGGTACAGATACGCAGTATTTT.